The T cell receptor beta chain described here comes from a study of T cells in Graves' hyperthyroidism and ophthalmopathy. Study overall: Peripheral blood was acquired at first diagnosis, ahead of any therapy whatsoever. Points from the study as a whole: Blood also showed most of the thyroid clonotypes that were expanded above 0.001.

In the case of this clonotype: Its specificity is unknown. This may come from a read error, since a much larger clone is one base off.

Germline CDR1 reads GTSNPN; CDR2 reads SVGIG (reference sequence). The CDR3 contains 14 residues. Patients counted as stable if ophthalmopathy did not develop within 18 months. Fresh peripheral blood, roughly 10 ml, was the source of the PBMCs. It was RNA transcripts that yielded the amplified TCR beta CDR3 regions. The study used the HTBI primer set for a first-round RT-PCR of the TCR CDR3. TCRdb called the multiplex PCR reads again in MiXCR, with one record for every CDR3 protein. The sample yields under 650,000 distinct CDR3 sequences, roughly 17% seen once. What was sequenced was blood. The chain uses TRBV30 and TRBJ2-3; no definite D call. The sequence came from a woman between 25 and 40 years old with Graves' hyperthyroidism. CDR3 region: CARSPRLITDTQYF. DNA for the CDR3: TGTGCCCGGAGTCCGCGGTTGATCACAGATACGCAGTATTTT.